This TCR beta chain was found in a study of beta chain features in type 1 diabetes. Only a few counts were recorded for this clone. Reverse transcribing all isolated RNA meant expressed TCRB transcripts were sequenced. Profiling relied on immunoSEQ multiplex PCR, and the TCRdb table lists in-frame clones only, not all of them. The sample lists 300,000 to 450,000 clones; roughly 12% were seen once. Trimming shortened V by 0 bases and J by 4 bases, and 15 bases separated the two germline ends. Per germline, CDR1 GTSNPN and CDR2 SVGIG (reference sequence). There are 15 residues in the CDR3. The sample taken for sequencing was naive CD4+ T cells from blood. The chain has TRBV30 and TRBJ1-2, with D possibly being TRBD1 (5 bases). The source is a man in his late teens or twenties in good health. The CDR3 region has the DNA TGTGCCTGGAGTGTACGTGTCAGGGAGGGCTATGGCTACACCTTC. This sequence encodes CAWSVRVREGYGYTF.